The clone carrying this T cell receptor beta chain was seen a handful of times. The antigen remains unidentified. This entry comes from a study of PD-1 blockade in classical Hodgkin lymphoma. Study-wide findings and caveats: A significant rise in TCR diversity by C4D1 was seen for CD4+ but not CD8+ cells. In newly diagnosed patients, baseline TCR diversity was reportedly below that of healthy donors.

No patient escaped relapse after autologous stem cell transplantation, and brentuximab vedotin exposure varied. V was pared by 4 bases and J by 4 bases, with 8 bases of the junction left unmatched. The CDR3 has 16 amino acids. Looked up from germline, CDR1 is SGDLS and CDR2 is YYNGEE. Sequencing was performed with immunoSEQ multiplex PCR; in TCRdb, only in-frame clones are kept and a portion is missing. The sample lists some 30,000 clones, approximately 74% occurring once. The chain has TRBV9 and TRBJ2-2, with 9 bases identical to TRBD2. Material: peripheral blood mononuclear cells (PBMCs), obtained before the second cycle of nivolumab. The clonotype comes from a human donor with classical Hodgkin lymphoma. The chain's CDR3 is CASSSSGGILTGELFF. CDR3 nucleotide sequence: TGTGCCAGCAGCTCAAGCGGGGGGATACTCACCGGGGAGCTGTTTTTT.